This T cell receptor beta chain was identified during a study of glioma-infiltrating T cells. Study details: Glioblastomas were WHO grade IV, sampled at first diagnosis; low-grade were grade II. Presurgical dexamethasone in glioma patients lasted six or fewer days. Study observations and caveats: Shared blood CDR3 signature motifs marked patients with low tissue-blood divergence. Tissue-blood divergence was below expectation in non-neoplastic patients, above in gliomas.

TCR alpha and beta CDR3 regions were amplified from RNA using iRepertoire nested multiplex PCR. TCRdb redid the calling of the multiplex PCR reads with MiXCR, one entry per CDR3 protein. The table records around 350,000 distinct CDR3 sequences, more than 35% of them present only once. The V and J ends lost 6 bases and 10 bases, in that order; junction bases with no gene match: 12. Germline CDR1 and CDR2: MNHNS and SASEGT. CDR3 length equals 14 residues. As for this clonotype: Its cognate antigen is unknown. Just one base apart from a much larger clone, this may be a read error.

The receptor comes from a human donor with low-grade glioma or glioblastoma, undergoing nonglioma brain surgery, or in good health (not recorded which). The sample consisted of glioma tissue, nonneoplastic brain tissue, or PBMCs (not recorded which). The V call is TRBV6-1, the J call TRBJ2-1; the match to TRBD2 covers 7 bases. CDR3 nucleotides: TGTGCCAGCAGCCCCAGGGCGGGAGTAGACGAGCAGTTCTTC. This codes for CASSPRAGVDEQFF.